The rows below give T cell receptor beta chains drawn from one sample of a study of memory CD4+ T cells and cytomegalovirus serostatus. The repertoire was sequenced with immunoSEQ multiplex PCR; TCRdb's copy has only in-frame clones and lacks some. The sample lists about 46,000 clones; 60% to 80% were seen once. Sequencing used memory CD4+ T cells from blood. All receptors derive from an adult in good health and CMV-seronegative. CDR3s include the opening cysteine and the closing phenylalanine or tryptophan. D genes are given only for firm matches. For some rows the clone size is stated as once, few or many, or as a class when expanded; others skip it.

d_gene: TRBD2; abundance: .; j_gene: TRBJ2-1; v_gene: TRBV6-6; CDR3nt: TGTGCCAGCAGTTCCGTGAGCGGGGGCGCGTTATTCTTC; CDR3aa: CASSSVSGGALFF
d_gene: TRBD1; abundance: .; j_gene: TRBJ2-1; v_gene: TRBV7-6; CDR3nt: TGTGCCAGCAGCAAAGGACAGGCCCACAATGAGCAGTTCTTC; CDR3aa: CASSKGQAHNEQFF
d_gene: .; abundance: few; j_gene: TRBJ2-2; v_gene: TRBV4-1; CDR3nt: TGCGCCAGCAGCCAAGTGGACATCCTGGTGTTCGGGGAGCTGTTTTTT; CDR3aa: CASSQVDILVFGELFF
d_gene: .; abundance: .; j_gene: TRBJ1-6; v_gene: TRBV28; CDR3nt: TGTGCCAGCACTTTAGGGGGTATTGGGTCCTATAATTCACCCCTCCACTTT; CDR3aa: CASTLGGIGSYNSPLHF
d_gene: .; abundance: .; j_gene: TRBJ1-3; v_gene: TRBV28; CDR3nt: TGTGCCAGCAGTTTATGGGAGCAGCCGCGAGGAAACACCATATATTTT; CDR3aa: CASSLWEQPRGNTIYF
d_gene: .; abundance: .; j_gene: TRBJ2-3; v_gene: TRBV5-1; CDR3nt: TGCGCCAGCAGCTTGGTTCCAGATACGCAGTATTTT; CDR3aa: CASSLVPDTQYF
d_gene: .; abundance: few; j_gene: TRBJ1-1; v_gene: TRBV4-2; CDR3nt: TGTGCCAGCAGCCAAGATGCGGGGAACACTGAAGCTTTCTTT; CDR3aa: CASSQDAGNTEAFF
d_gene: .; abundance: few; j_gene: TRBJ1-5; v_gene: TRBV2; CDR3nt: TGTGCCAGCAGCCAACAGGCAAATCAGCCCCAGCATTTT; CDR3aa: CASSQQANQPQHF
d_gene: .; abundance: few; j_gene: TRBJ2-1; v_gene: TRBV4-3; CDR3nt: TGCGCCAGCAGCCAAGAGCTTGTACAGGATAACAATGAGCAGTTCTTC; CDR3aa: CASSQELVQDNNEQFF
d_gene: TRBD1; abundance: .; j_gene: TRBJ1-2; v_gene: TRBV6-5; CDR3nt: TGTGCCAGCAGTCGGGACAGGGGGATGGGCTACACCTTC; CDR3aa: CASSRDRGMGYTF
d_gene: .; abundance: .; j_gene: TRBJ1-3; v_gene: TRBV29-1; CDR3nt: TGCAGCGTTGAGCCAGGTGCTGGAAACACCATATATTTT; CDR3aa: CSVEPGAGNTIYF
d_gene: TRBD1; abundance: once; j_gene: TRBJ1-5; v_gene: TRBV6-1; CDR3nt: TGTGCCAGTGCCCAACAGGGGGATAGCAATCAGCCCCAGCATTTT; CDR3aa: CASAQQGDSNQPQHF
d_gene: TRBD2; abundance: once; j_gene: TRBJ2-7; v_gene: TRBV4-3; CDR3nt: TGCGCCAGCAGCCAAGAGCGGGGGGGGGTCTACGAGCAGTACTTC; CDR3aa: CASSQERGGVYEQYF
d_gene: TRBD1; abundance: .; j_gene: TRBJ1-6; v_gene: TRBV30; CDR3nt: TGTGCCTGGAGTCAGGACAGGACGAACTCCTATAATTCACCCCTCCACTTT; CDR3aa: CAWSQDRTNSYNSPLHF
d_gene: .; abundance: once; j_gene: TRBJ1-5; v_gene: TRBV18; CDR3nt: TGTGCCAGCTCACGAGAAAGAGCAGATAGCAATCAGCCCCAGCATTTT; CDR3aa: CASSRERADSNQPQHF
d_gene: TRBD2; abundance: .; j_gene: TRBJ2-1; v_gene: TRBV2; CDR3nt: TGTGCCAGCAGAGTCGGGGGACTAGCGGGGGCTAATGAGCAGTTCTTC; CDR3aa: CASRVGGLAGANEQFF
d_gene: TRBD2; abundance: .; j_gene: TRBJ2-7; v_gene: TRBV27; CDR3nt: TGTGCCAGCAGTTTTCAGCGGGGGGCCGGGGAGCAGTACTTC; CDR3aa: CASSFQRGAGEQYF
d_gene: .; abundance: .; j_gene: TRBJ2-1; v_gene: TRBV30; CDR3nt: TGTGCCTGGGGGGGAGTTAAGGAGCAGTTCTTC; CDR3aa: CAWGGVKEQFF
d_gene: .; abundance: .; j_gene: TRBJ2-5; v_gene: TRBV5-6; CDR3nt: TGTGCCAGCAGCCGCCCGGACAGATACCAAGAGACCCAGTACTTC; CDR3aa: CASSRPDRYQETQYF
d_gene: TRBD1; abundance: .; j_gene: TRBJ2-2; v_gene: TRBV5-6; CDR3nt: TGTGCCAGCAGCCTAACAGGGGAGTACACCGGGGAGCTGTTTTTT; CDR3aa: CASSLTGEYTGELFF
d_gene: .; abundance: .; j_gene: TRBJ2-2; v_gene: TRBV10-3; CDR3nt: TGTGCCACTTCGTACAGGAACACCGGGGAGCTGTTTTTT; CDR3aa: CATSYRNTGELFF
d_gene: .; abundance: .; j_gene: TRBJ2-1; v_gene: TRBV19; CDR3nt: TGTGCCAGTAGTATAGGGACCAGCAGGGATGAGCAGTTCTTC; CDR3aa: CASSIGTSRDEQFF
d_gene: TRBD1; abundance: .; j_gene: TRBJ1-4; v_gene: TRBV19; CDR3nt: TGTGCCAGTAGCGTCGGGACAGGCTATGAAAAACTGTTTTTT; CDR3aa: CASSVGTGYEKLFF
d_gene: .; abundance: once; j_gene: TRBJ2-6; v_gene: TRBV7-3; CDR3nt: TGTGCCAGCAGCTTAATTCCCGGGAGCTCTGGGGCCAACGTCCTGACTTTC; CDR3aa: CASSLIPGSSGANVLTF
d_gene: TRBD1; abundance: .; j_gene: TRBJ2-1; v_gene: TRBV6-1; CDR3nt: TGTGCCAGCAGTGTGGGCACCGGGACAGGGGGGAACAATGAGCAGTTCTTC; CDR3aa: CASSVGTGTGGNNEQFF
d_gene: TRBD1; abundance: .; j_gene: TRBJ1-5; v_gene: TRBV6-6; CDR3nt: TGTGCCAGCAGTGGGACAGGGACAGGAGGATTCCAGCCCCAGCATTTT; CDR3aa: CASSGTGTGGFQPQHF
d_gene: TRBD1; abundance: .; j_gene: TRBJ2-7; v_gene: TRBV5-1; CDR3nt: TGCGCCAGCAGTCTCCGAACGGGGACAGGATACGAGCAGTACTTC; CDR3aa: CASSLRTGTGYEQYF
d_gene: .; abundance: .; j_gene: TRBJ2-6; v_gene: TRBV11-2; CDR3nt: TGTGCCAGCAGCTTAGATAGCTCTGGGGCCAACGTCCTGACTTTC; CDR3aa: CASSLDSSGANVLTF
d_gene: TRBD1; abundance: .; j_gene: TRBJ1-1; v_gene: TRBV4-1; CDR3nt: TGCGCCAGCAGCCCAGAGGCAGGGGGCGAGATGGTTGGGGCTTTCTTT; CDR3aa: CASSPEAGGEMVGAFF
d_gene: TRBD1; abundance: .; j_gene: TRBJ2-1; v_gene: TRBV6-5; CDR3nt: TGTGCCAGCAGTTATAAGGGCAGGGGGTTCTACAATGAGCAGTTCTTC; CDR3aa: CASSYKGRGFYNEQFF
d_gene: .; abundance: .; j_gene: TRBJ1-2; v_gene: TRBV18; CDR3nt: TGTGCCAGCTCAAATAGGGAGGGGCGGAACTATGGCTACACCTTC; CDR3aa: CASSNREGRNYGYTF
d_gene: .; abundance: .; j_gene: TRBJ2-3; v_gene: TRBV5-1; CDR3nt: TGCGCCAGCAGCTTGGTAGGGGTGGGGACAGATACGCAGTATTTT; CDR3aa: CASSLVGVGTDTQYF
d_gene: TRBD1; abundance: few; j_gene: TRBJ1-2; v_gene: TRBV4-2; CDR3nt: TGTGCCAGCAGCCAAGATCCGATGGGGACAGCCACTAACTATGGCTACACCTTC; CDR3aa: CASSQDPMGTATNYGYTF
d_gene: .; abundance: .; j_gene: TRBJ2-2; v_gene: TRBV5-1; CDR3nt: TGCGCCAGCAGCCTGCTTGGGCGCCCGAACACCGGGGAGCTGTTTTTT; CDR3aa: CASSLLGRPNTGELFF
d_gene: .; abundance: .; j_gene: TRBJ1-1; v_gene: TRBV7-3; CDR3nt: TGTGCCAGCAGCTTAAGAGCCTCGGACAGGAACACTGAAGCTTTCTTT; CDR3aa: CASSLRASDRNTEAFF
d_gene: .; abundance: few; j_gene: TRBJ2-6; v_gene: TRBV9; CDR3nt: TGTGCCAGCAGCCCACGGGCCGGCCGAGCGGGGGCCAACGTCCTGACTTTC; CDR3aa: CASSPRAGRAGANVLTF
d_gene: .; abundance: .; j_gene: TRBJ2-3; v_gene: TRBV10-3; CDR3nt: TGTGCCATCAGTTCCCCCAGCGGTAGCACAGATACGCAGTATTTT; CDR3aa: CAISSPSGSTDTQYF
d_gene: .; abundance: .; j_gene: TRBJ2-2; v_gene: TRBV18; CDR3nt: TGTGCCAGCTCCGAAGGGGTCAACACCGGGGAGCTGTTTTTT; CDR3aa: CASSEGVNTGELFF
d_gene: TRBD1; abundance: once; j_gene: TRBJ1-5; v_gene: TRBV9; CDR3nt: TGTGCCAGCAGCCCCGGACAGGGGATCCAGCATTTT; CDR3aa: CASSPGQGIQHF
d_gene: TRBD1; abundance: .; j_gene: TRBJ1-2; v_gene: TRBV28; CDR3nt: TGTGCCAGCAGTTTTGACCAGGGGGTAAAAGGGTATGGCTACACCTTC; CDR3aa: CASSFDQGVKGYGYTF
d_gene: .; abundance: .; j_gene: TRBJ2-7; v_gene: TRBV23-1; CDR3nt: TGCGCCAGCAGTCAGGAAGAGGGCTACGAGCAGTACTTC; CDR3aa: CASSQEEGYEQYF
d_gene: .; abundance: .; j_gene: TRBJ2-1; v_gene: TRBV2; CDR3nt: TGTGCCAGCAGTGAATCCTATCGGAGTGAGCAGTTCTTC; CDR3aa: CASSESYRSEQFF
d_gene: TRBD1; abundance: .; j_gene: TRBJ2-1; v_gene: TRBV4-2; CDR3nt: TGTGCCAGCAGCCTCAATGACAGGGGGTACAATGAGCAGTTCTTC; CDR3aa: CASSLNDRGYNEQFF
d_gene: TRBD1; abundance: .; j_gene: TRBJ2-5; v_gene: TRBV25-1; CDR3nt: TGTGCCAGCACTGCCGGGACAGGGGGCCAAGAGACCCAGTACTTC; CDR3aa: CASTAGTGGQETQYF
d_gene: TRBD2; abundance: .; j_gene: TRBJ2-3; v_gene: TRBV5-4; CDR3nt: TGTGCCAGCAGCTTGGTGTATTCTGCGGGGGGGGATACGCAGTATTTT; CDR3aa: CASSLVYSAGGDTQYF
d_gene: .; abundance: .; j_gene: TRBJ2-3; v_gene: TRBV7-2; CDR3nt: TGTGCCAGCAGCTTTACAGATACGCAGTATTTT; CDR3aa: CASSFTDTQYF
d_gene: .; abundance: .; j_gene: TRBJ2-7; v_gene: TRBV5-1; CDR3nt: TGCGCCAGCAGCTCCACCGGGACTTCGTACGAGCAGTACTTC; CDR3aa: CASSSTGTSYEQYF
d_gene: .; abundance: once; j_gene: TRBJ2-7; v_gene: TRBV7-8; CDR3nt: TGTGCCAGCAGCCCCTCCTGGGCGGTGAGGGAGCAGTACTTC; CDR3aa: CASSPSWAVREQYF
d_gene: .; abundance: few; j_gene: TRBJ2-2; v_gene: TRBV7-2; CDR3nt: TGTGCCAGCAGCGCGACAGCGAACACCGGGGAGCTGTTTTTT; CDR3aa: CASSATANTGELFF
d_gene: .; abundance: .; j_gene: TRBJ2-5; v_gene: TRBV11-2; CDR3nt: TGTGCCAGCAGCGAATTAGCCTTGGAGACCCAGTACTTC; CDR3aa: CASSELALETQYF
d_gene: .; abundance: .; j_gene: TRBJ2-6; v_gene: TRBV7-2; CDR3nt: TGTGCCAGCAGCTTAGCGCCTGGGGCCAACGTCCTGACTTTC; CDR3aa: CASSLAPGANVLTF
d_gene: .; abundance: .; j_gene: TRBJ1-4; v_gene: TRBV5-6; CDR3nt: TGTGCCAGCAGCCACCAGGAGGGTGAAAAACTGTTTTTT; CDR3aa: CASSHQEGEKLFF
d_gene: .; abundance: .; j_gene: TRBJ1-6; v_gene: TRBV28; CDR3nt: TGTGCCAGCAGTTCTTCCGGATTTACACAGGCCCTCCACTTT; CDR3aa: CASSSSGFTQALHF
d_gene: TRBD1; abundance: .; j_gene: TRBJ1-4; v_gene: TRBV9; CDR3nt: TGTGCCAGCAGCACGGACAGGGTTGCAACTAATGAAAAACTGTTTTTT; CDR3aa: CASSTDRVATNEKLFF
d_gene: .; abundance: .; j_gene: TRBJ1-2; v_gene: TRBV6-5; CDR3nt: TGTGCCAGCACAGGACAGTTTAACTATGGCTACACCTTC; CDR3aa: CASTGQFNYGYTF
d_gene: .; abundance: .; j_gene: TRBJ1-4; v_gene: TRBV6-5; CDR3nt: TGTGCCAGCAGTTATTCCCCTGGTAAAAAACTGTTTTTT; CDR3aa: CASSYSPGKKLFF
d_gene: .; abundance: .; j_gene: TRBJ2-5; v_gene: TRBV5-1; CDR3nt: TGCGCCAGCAGCCTAACAGGGAGAGAGACCCAGTACTTC; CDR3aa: CASSLTGRETQYF
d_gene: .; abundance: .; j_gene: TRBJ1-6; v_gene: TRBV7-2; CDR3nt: TGTGCCAGCAGCCAGTATAATTCACCCCTCCACTTT; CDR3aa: CASSQYNSPLHF
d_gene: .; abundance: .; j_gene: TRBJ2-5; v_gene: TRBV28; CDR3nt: TGTGCCAGCAGTTTAACTCAGTGGCAAGAGACCCAGTACTTC; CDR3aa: CASSLTQWQETQYF
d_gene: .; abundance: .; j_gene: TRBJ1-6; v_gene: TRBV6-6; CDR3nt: TGTGCCAGCACCCAAGGGCTCTCACCCCTCCACTTT; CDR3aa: CASTQGLSPLHF